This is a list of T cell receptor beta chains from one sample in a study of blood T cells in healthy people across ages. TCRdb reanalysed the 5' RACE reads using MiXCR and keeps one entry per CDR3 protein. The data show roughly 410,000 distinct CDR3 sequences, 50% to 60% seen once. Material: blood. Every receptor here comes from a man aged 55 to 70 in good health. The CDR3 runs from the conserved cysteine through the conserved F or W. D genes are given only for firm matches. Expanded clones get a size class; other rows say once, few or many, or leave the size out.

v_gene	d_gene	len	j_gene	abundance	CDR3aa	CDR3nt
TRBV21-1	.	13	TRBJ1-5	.	CASSARGDQPQHF	TGTGCCAGCAGCGCACGAGGGGATCAGCCCCAGCATTTT
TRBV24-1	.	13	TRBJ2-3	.	CATSDSAPGTQYF	TGTGCCACCAGTGATTCGGCACCCGGCACGCAGTATTTT
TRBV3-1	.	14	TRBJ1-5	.	CTSSYRTDNQPQHF	TGTACCAGCAGTTACCGGACAGACAATCAGCCCCAGCATTTT
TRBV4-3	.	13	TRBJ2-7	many	CASSQDLTGEQYF	TGCGCCAGCAGCCAAGATCTTACTGGGGAGCAGTACTTC
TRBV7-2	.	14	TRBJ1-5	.	CASSLGEVVQPQHF	TGTGCCAGCAGCTTAGGTGAGGTGGTTCAGCCCCAGCATTTT
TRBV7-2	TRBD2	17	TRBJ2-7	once	CASSVRASGRALYEQYF	TGTGCCAGCAGCGTGAGGGCTAGCGGGAGGGCATTGTACGAGCAGTACTTC
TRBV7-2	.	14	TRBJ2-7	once	CASSLVTEGYEQYF	TGTGCCAGCAGCTTAGTAACAGAGGGCTACGAGCAGTACTTC
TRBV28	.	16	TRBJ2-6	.	CASSLGVSIGANVLTF	TGTGCCAGCAGTCTAGGGGTATCGATAGGGGCCAACGTCCTGACTTTC
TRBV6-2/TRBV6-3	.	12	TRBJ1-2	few	CASSYSSYGYTF	TGTGCCAGCAGTTACTCTTCCTATGGCTACACCTTC
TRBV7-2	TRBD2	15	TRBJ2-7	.	CASSLDSGRAYEQYF	TGTGCCAGCAGCTTAGATAGCGGGAGGGCCTACGAGCAGTACTTC
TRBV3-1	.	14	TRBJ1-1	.	CASSQDFAGTEAFF	TGTGCCAGCAGCCAAGATTTTGCTGGTACTGAAGCTTTCTTT
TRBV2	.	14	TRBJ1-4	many	CASNREAINEKLFF	TGTGCCAGCAATCGGGAGGCTATTAATGAAAAACTGTTTTTT
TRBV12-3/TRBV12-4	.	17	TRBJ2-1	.	CASSRETPGIGGDEQFF	TGTGCCAGCAGTCGCGAGACCCCCGGGATCGGGGGCGATGAGCAGTTCTTC
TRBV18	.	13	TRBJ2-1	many	CASSLLQGNEQFF	TGTGCCAGCTCCCTTCTGCAGGGGAATGAGCAGTTCTTC
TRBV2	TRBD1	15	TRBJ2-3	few	CASSVGQVSTDTQYF	TGCGCCAGCAGCGTGGGACAGGTTAGCACAGATACGCAGTATTTT
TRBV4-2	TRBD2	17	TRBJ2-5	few	CASSQGGTSGLQETQYF	TGTGCCAGCAGCCAAGGGGGGACTAGCGGGTTACAAGAGACCCAGTACTTC
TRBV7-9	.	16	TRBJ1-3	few	CASSLGQPRGGNTIYF	TGTGCCAGCAGCTTAGGGCAGCCAAGGGGTGGAAACACCATATATTTT
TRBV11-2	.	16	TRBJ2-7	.	CASSSHLSGPTGEQYF	TGTGCCAGCAGTTCTCACCTGTCAGGCCCCACCGGGGAGCAGTACTTC
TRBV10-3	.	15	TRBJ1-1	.	CAISESGQGSTEAFF	TGTGCCATCAGTGAGTCAGGGCAGGGGAGCACTGAAGCTTTCTTT
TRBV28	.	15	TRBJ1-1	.	CASRASYGQPILAFF	TGTGCCAGCAGAGCGTCCTACGGCCAACCGATTTTAGCTTTCTTT
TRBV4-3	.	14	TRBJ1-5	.	CASSQDGVHQPQHF	TGCGCCAGCAGCCAAGATGGGGTCCATCAGCCCCAGCATTTT
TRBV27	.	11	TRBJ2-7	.	CASSVGDEQYF	TGTGCCAGCAGCGTTGGGGACGAGCAGTACTTC
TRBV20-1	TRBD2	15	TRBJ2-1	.	CSAVVPSGRDNEQFF	TGCAGTGCTGTGGTCCCGAGCGGGAGGGACAATGAGCAGTTCTTC
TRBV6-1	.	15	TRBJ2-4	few	CASSEAGQGKNIQYF	TGTGCCAGCAGTGAAGCGGGTCAGGGCAAAAACATTCAGTACTTC
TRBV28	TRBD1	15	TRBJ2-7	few	CASSLPGTGTGEQYF	TGTGCCAGCAGTTTACCCGGGACAGGGACCGGCGAGCAGTACTTC
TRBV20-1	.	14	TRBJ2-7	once	CSAIKTGYSYEQYF	TGCAGTGCTATTAAGACAGGTTATTCCTACGAGCAGTACTTC
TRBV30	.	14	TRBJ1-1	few	CAWSAGLMNTEAFF	TGTGCCTGGAGTGCGGGACTGATGAACACTGAAGCTTTCTTT
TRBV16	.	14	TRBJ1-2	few	CASSRGADSYGYTF	TGTGCCAGCAGCCGAGGGGCAGACTCCTATGGCTACACCTTC
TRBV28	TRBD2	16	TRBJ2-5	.	CASSSASGGRQETQYF	TGTGCCAGCAGTTCTGCTAGCGGGGGGCGCCAAGAGACCCAGTACTTC
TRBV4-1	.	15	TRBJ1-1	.	CASSQALRENTEAFF	TGCGCCAGCAGCCAAGCTTTGCGGGAAAACACTGAAGCTTTCTTT
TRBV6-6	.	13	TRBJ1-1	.	CASKWTENTEAFF	TGTGCCAGCAAATGGACGGAGAACACTGAAGCTTTCTTT
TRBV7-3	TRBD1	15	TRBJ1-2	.	CASSGDRGPNYGYTF	TGTGCCAGCAGCGGGGACAGGGGGCCTAACTATGGCTACACCTTC
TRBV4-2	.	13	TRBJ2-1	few	CASSPPNGEWQFF	TGTGCCAGCAGCCCCCCAAACGGGGAGTGGCAGTTCTTC
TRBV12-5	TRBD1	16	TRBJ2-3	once	CASGSSGTGSADTQYF	TGTGCTAGTGGTTCCTCCGGGACAGGGTCTGCAGATACGCAGTATTTT
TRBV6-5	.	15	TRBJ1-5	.	CASSPVRGGDQPQHF	TGTGCCAGCAGTCCCGTTCGGGGGGGTGATCAGCCCCAGCATTTT
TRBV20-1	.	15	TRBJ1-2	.	CSASNIGGGMGGYTF	TGCAGTGCTAGTAACATAGGGGGGGGGATGGGTGGCTACACCTTC
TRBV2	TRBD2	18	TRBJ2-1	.	CASSSGGNDLRAYNEQFF	TGTGCCAGCTCTAGCGGGGGGAACGACTTAAGGGCGTACAATGAGCAGTTCTTC
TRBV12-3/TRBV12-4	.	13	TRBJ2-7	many	CVKQGDGFYEQYF	TGTGTGAAACAGGGAGATGGTTTTTACGAGCAGTACTTC
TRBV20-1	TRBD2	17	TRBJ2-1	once	CSATTGTSGSSYNEQFF	TGCAGTGCTACGACCGGGACTAGCGGGAGCTCCTACAATGAGCAGTTCTTC
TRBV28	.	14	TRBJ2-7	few	CASSFGGQPYEQYF	TGTGCCAGCAGTTTCGGGGGACAACCGTACGAGCAGTACTTC
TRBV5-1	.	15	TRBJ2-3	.	CASSLAGGAADTQYF	TGCGCCAGCAGCTTGGCCGGCGGGGCAGCAGATACGCAGTATTTT
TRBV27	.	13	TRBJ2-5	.	CASSLISRETQYF	TGTGCCAGCAGTTTAATTAGTCGGGAGACCCAGTACTTC
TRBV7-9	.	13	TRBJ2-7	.	CASGPRQSYEQYF	TGTGCCAGCGGCCCGAGACAGAGCTACGAGCAGTACTTC
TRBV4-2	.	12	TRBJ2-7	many	CASSQDPYEQYF	TGTGCCAGCAGCCAAGATCCCTACGAGCAGTACTTC
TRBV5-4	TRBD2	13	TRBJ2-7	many	CASSHSRGDEQYF	TGTGCCAGCAGCCACAGTCGGGGGGACGAGCAGTACTTC
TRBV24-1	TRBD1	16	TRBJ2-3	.	CATSDSQGARTDTQYF	TGTGCCACCAGTGATTCACAGGGGGCGCGAACAGATACGCAGTATTTT
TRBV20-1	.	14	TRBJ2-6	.	CGAADPLGANVLTF	TGCGGTGCTGCAGACCCACTGGGGGCCAACGTCCTGACTTTC
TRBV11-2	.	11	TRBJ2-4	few	CASSRGASWYF	TGTGCCAGCAGCCGGGGGGCCTCCTGGTACTTC
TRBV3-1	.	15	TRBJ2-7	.	CASSPTGDHSYEQYF	TGTGCCAGCAGCCCCACCGGGGACCACTCCTACGAGCAGTACTTC
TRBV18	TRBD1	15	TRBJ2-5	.	CASSPAGQGRKTQYF	TGTGCCAGCTCACCAGCGGGACAGGGGAGGAAGACCCAGTACTTC
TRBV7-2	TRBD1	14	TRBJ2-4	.	CASSRQGYGDIQYF	TGTGCCAGCAGTCGACAGGGTTACGGTGACATTCAGTACTTC
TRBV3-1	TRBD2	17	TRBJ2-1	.	CASTKKSLAGSYNEQFF	TGTGCCAGCACCAAAAAATCCCTAGCGGGCTCCTACAATGAGCAGTTCTTC
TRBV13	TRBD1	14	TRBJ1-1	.	CASSRGQGHTEAFF	TGTGCCAGCAGCCGTGGACAGGGGCACACTGAAGCTTTCTTT
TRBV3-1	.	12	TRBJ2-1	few	CASRKTANEQFF	TGTGCCAGCAGGAAGACCGCTAATGAGCAGTTCTTC